These T cell receptor beta chains were read from a single sample in a study of T-cell memory formation after mild COVID-19. One entry per CDR3 protein, called by TCRdb with MiXCR from the 5' RACE reads. The sample includes 85,000 to 120,000 distinct CDR3 sequences, about 18% seen only once; the top ten take 25% to 30%. Sequencing used PBMCs or a T cell subset sorted from them (not recorded which). The receptors derive from an adult woman who had mild COVID-19 (a few samples of this study predate the infection). Cell type and time point are not known. Each CDR3 is given with its conserved first and last residue. The order of the fields is D gene, clone size, J gene, V gene, CDR3 DNA, CDR3 protein. D genes are given only for firm matches. For some rows the clone size is stated as once, few or many, or as a class when expanded; others skip it.

TRBD2	.	TRBJ2-7	TRBV7-9	TGTGCCAGCAGCTCACCTACGCTAGCGGGAGGAAACGAGCAGTACTTC	CASSSPTLAGGNEQYF
.	.	TRBJ2-7	TRBV4-3	TGCGCCAGCAGCGAAATCCGGGACGGATCCTACGAGCAGTACTTC	CASSEIRDGSYEQYF
.	.	TRBJ2-7	TRBV29-1	TGCAGCGTTGGGGCCCCTGATTCCTCCTACGAGCAGTACTTC	CSVGAPDSSYEQYF
TRBD2	few	TRBJ2-3	TRBV6-5	TGTGCCAGCAGTCAACTAGCGGGTCAGTGGGATACGCAGTATTTT	CASSQLAGQWDTQYF
.	few	TRBJ1-5	TRBV19	TGTGCCAGTAGTAGCTACCCCTCAGGGACGGAGGAGTATCAGCCCCAGCATTTT	CASSSYPSGTEEYQPQHF
.	.	TRBJ1-2	TRBV10-3	TGTGCCATCAGTGAGATCCTTGGATACTATGGCTACACCTTC	CAISEILGYYGYTF
TRBD2	.	TRBJ2-7	TRBV15	TGTGCCACCAGCCGCCCCGGGCGGGAGGGCCGCGAGCAGTACTTC	CATSRPGREGREQYF
.	.	TRBJ2-3	TRBV7-8	TGTGCCAGCAGCTTAGCGAGGGCAGATACGCAGTATTTT	CASSLARADTQYF
TRBD2	few	TRBJ2-3	TRBV11-2	TGTGCCAGCAGCTCCCCCCGGCGCGGGGGGGCGACAGATACGCAGTATTTT	CASSSPRRGGATDTQYF
TRBD2	few	TRBJ2-3	TRBV7-9	TGTGCCAGCAGCTTAGAAGGAGCGGGAAGGCCAGATACGCAGTATTTT	CASSLEGAGRPDTQYF
.	few	TRBJ2-5	TRBV20-1	TGCAGTGTTACCTCCGAAGGGGAGCTGAAGACCCAGTACTTC	CSVTSEGELKTQYF
.	.	TRBJ2-1	TRBV7-8	TGTGCCAGCAGCTTAGTGGGACCCCCCCCTAATGAGCAGTTCTTC	CASSLVGPPPNEQFF
.	.	TRBJ2-1	TRBV15	TGTGCCACCAGCCCTCGGCTAGCCTATGAGCAGTTCTTC	CATSPRLAYEQFF
.	few	TRBJ2-7	TRBV15	TGTGCCACCAGCAGAGAGGACAGCTGGGGAAGCTACGAGCAGTACTTC	CATSREDSWGSYEQYF
TRBD1	.	TRBJ1-6	TRBV4-3	TGCGCCAGCAGCCAAGGACAGGGGACCAACTCACCCCTCCACTTT	CASSQGQGTNSPLHF
.	few	TRBJ1-1	TRBV5-5	TGTGCCAGCAGCCTACAGCAATACACTGAAGCTTTCTTT	CASSLQQYTEAFF
TRBD1	few	TRBJ2-5	TRBV9	TGTGCCAGCAGCGTAGAGGCAGGGGGCGCGATAGAGACCCAGTACTTC	CASSVEAGGAIETQYF
TRBD1	few	TRBJ2-7	TRBV3-1	TGTGCCAGCAGCCACAGGGGGCTCCACGAGCAGTACTTC	CASSHRGLHEQYF
TRBD1	.	TRBJ1-3	TRBV7-9	TGTGCCAGCAGCTTGGCGGGACAGGCTTACTCTGGAAACACCATATATTTT	CASSLAGQAYSGNTIYF
.	.	TRBJ1-2	TRBV7-2	TGTGCCAGCAGCTTAAAGGGCGACTATGGCTACACCTTC	CASSLKGDYGYTF
.	many	TRBJ2-1	TRBV4-2	TGTGCCAGCACCACGGGAACCTACAATGAGCAGTTCTTC	CASTTGTYNEQFF
TRBD2	.	TRBJ2-3	TRBV29-1	TGCAGCGTTGAGAGAGACGGGGGGGCAACAGATACGCAGTATTTT	CSVERDGGATDTQYF
TRBD2	.	TRBJ2-2	TRBV3-1	TGTGCCAGCAGCCAAGAAGATAGCGGGGACGGGGAGCTGTTTTTT	CASSQEDSGDGELFF
.	medium-sized	TRBJ2-7	TRBV7-2	TGTGCCAGCAGCTTAGGACAGCCCTACGAGCAGTACTTC	CASSLGQPYEQYF
TRBD1	few	TRBJ2-7	TRBV5-5	TGTGCCAGCAGCTTTTCGACAGGGGCCTACGAGCAGTACTTC	CASSFSTGAYEQYF
.	few	TRBJ2-1	TRBV2	TGTGCCAGCGTAAGAGCGTTGAATCCCAATGAGCAGTTCTTC	CASVRALNPNEQFF
.	.	TRBJ1-2	TRBV7-3	TGTGCCAGCAGCCCGTATGGGGGCTCCGGCTATGGCTACACCTTC	CASSPYGGSGYGYTF
.	many	TRBJ2-2	TRBV12-3/TRBV12-4	TGTGCCAGCGAGGGGGTGGCCGGGGAGCTGTTTTTT	CASEGVAGELFF
TRBD1	.	TRBJ1-1	TRBV12-3/TRBV12-4	TGTGCCAGCAGTTCTTCCGGGACAGGGGTCACTGAAGCTTTCTTT	CASSSSGTGVTEAFF
.	once	TRBJ2-5	TRBV4-2	TGTGCCAGCAGCCAGAGTGTTGCGGAGACCCAGTACTTC	CASSQSVAETQYF
.	.	TRBJ2-1	TRBV12-5	TGTGCTAGTGGTTTGGCATACAATGAGCAGTTCTTC	CASGLAYNEQFF
TRBD2	few	TRBJ2-7	TRBV7-9	TGTGCCAGCAGGGGGACTAGCGGGAGTTTTAACTACGAGCAGTACTTC	CASRGTSGSFNYEQYF
.	.	TRBJ2-7	TRBV6-2/TRBV6-3	TGTGCCAGCAGTTACTCGGACTCGACAGCCTACGAGCAGTACTTC	CASSYSDSTAYEQYF
.	.	TRBJ2-7	TRBV20-1	TGCAGTGTACCAGGGGGGAACGAGCAGTACTTC	CSVPGGNEQYF
.	few	TRBJ2-1	TRBV7-9	TGTGCCAGCAGCCCTTCCGACAGTTACAATGAGCAGTTCTTC	CASSPSDSYNEQFF
.	.	TRBJ1-1	TRBV19	TGTGCCAGTAGTCGGTGGGGGCTGACGGTGGCTGAAGCTTTCTTT	CASSRWGLTVAEAFF
TRBD2	.	TRBJ2-5	TRBV4-1	TGCGCCAGCAGCCAAGGTGATAGCGGGAGACGTTTTGGGGAGACCCAGTACTTC	CASSQGDSGRRFGETQYF
.	many	TRBJ2-2	TRBV12-3/TRBV12-4	TGTGCCAGCAGTTTAACGGCGAACACCGGGGAGCTGTTTTTT	CASSLTANTGELFF
.	.	TRBJ2-2	TRBV6-2/TRBV6-3	TGTGCCAGCAGTTACTCCCCCGACCTCCTTACAGCTGCGAACACCGGGGAGCTGTTTTTT	CASSYSPDLLTAANTGELFF
TRBD1	.	TRBJ2-7	TRBV4-1	TGCGCCAGCAGCCAAGTAGGGACAGACGAGCAGTACTTC	CASSQVGTDEQYF
.	.	TRBJ1-2	TRBV12-3/TRBV12-4	TGTGCCAGCAGTCTCCGCCGTTCTAACTATGGCTACACCTTC	CASSLRRSNYGYTF
.	large	TRBJ1-1	TRBV6-1	TGTGCCAGCAGTGGGGCAGGGTTAGGATGGACTGAAGCTTTCTTT	CASSGAGLGWTEAFF
TRBD1	few	TRBJ2-5	TRBV29-1	TGCAGCGTCCCAGGGGGTTGGGAGACCCAGTACTTC	CSVPGGWETQYF
.	.	TRBJ1-2	TRBV10-2	TGCGCCAGCAGTGAGGTGGGACTCGGTGTTTATGGCTACACCTTC	CASSEVGLGVYGYTF
.	.	TRBJ1-2	TRBV27	TGTGCCAGCAGTTTCCTGGGGGTTTCGGGGGATGGCTACACCTTC	CASSFLGVSGDGYTF
TRBD2	few	TRBJ2-7	TRBV9	TGTGCCAGCAGTCCACGACGAGCGGGAGGCCGCGAGCAGTACTTC	CASSPRRAGGREQYF
.	few	TRBJ1-2	TRBV11-2	TGTGCCAGCAGCTTAGGGACAGACTATGGCTACACCTTC	CASSLGTDYGYTF
TRBD1	few	TRBJ1-1	TRBV12-3/TRBV12-4	TGTGCCAGCAGTCTGGACAGGGGGCGTACTGAAGCTTTCTTT	CASSLDRGRTEAFF
TRBD1	few	TRBJ2-6	TRBV27	TGTGCCAGCAGCCCCTCGCCGGGACAGAGCTCTGGGGCCAACGTCCTGACTTTC	CASSPSPGQSSGANVLTF
.	few	TRBJ2-7	TRBV12-5	TGTGCTAGTGGTTTGGTCCTGACGGACTACTACGAGCAGTACTTC	CASGLVLTDYYEQYF
.	many	TRBJ2-3	TRBV20-1	TGCAGTGCTAGAGAGCGGGGGCGCGGGACAGATACGCAGTATTTT	CSARERGRGTDTQYF
TRBD2	medium-sized	TRBJ2-3	TRBV20-1	TGCAGTGCCCCCCGACTAGCGGTTTTCACAGATACGCAGTATTTT	CSAPRLAVFTDTQYF